These 4 T cell receptor beta chains were sequenced from one sample in a study of T-cell reconstitution after alpha-beta-depleted transplantation in children. Preparation of the TCRbeta library involved a method that used unique molecular identifiers. TCRdb reanalysed the PCR reads using MiXCR and keeps one entry per CDR3 protein. This sample has hundreds of thousands of distinct CDR3 sequences; around 12% occur once, and the top ten carry around 2.8%. Sequenced here: PBMCs from the stem cell graft donor, sampled from the stem cell graft. These receptors all come from a human donor who donated a stem cell graft to a child with acute lymphoblastic leukemia.

This clonotype has a count of ten or more. The gene calls are TRBV6-5 and TRBJ1-1; D not certain. Trimming cost V 7 bases and J 1 base, with 10 bases left between them. This CDR3 has 13 amino acids. Germline CDR1 and CDR2: MNHEY and SVGAGI. This CDR3 reads CASTMDGNTEAFF. The CDR3 nucleotides are TGTGCCAGCACTATGGACGGGAACACTGAAGCTTTCTTT.

This clonotype was counted ten times or more. The rearrangement uses TRBV7-2 and TRBJ2-1; TRBD1 agrees at 8 bases. The CDR3 totals 15 residues. Germline CDR1 reads SGHTA; CDR2 reads FQGNSA. The trim removed 1 base at V and 6 bases at J, leaving 5 bases unmatched. CDR3 nucleotide sequence: TGTGCCAGCAGCTTAGGGCCTGGACAGGGCAATGAGCAGTTCTTC. Encoded protein: CASSLGPGQGNEQFF.

This clonotype was found many times. The rearrangement uses TRBV15 and TRBJ2-1; unclear D gene. The V end was cut by 8 bases, the J end by 6 bases, with 8 bases between. The germline CDR1 and CDR2 sequences are LNHNV and YYDKDF (reference sequence). The CDR3 is 11 residues long. Written as DNA, the CDR3 is TGTGCCACCCGTGTCGTCAATGAGCAGTTCTTC. Its protein is CATRVVNEQFF.

Details on this clonotype: This clone may be a read error of a much larger clone one base away. V gene TRBV9 combines with J gene TRBJ1-1; D gene ambiguous. The CDR3 is 16 amino acids. Per germline, CDR1 SGDLS and CDR2 YYNGEE. Trimming took 4 bases from V and 4 from J, leaving 20 bases between them. Here the CDR3 reads CASSPHIGEMGTEAFF. Written as DNA, the CDR3 is TGTGCCAGCAGCCCCCATATCGGAGAAATGGGCACTGAAGCTTTCTTT.